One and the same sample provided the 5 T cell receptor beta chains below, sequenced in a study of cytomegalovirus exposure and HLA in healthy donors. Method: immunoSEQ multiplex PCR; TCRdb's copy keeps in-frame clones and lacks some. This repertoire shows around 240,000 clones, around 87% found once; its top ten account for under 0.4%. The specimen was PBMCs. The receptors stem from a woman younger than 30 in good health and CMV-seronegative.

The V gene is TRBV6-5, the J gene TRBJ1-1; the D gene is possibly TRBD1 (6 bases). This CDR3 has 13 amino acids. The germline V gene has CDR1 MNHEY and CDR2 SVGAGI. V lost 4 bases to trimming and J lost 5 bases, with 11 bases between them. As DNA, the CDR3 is TGTGCCAGCAGTTGGCAGGGGTCGACTGAAGCTTTCTTT. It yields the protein CASSWQGSTEAFF.

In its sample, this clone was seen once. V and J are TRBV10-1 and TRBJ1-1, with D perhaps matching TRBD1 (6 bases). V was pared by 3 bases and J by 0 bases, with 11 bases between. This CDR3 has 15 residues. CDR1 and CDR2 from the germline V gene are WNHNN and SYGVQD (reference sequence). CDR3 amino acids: CASSDPDRMNTEAFF. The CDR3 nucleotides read TGCGCCAGCAGTGATCCCGACAGGATGAACACTGAAGCTTTCTTT.

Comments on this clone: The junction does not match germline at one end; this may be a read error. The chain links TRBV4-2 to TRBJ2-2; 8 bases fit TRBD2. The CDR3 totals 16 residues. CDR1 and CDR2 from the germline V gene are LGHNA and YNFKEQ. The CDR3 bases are TGTGCCAGCAGCCGCTTTAGCGGGACGAAAACCGGGGAGCTGTTTTTT. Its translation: CASSRFSGTKTGELFF.

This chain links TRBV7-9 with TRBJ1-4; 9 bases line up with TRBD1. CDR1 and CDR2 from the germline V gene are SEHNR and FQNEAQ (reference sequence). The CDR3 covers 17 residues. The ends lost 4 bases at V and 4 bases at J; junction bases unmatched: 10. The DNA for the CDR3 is TGTGCCAGCAGCTCGATTTTCGGGGACAGGGTTAATGAAAAACTGTTTTTT. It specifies CASSSIFGDRVNEKLFF.

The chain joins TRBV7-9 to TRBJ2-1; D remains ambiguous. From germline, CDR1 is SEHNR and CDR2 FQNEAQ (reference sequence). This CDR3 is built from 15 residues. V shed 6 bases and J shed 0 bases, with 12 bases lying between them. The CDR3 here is CASSTSVSSYNEQFF. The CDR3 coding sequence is TGTGCCAGCAGTACGTCAGTAAGCTCCTACAATGAGCAGTTCTTC.